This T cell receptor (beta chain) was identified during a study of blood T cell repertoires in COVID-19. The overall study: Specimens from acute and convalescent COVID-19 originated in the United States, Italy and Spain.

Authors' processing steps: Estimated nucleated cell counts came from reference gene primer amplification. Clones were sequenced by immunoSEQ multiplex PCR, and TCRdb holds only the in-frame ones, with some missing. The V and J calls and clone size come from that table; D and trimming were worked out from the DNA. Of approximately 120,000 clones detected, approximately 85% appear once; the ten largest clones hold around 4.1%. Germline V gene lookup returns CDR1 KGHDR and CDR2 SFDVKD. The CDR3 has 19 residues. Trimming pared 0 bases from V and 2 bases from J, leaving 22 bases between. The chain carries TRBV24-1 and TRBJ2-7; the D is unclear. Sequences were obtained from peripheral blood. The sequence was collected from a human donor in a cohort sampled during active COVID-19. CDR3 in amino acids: CATSDLDPQQATVAYEQYV. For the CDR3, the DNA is TGTGCCACCAGTGATTTGGACCCCCAACAAGCGACCGTCGCCTACGAGCAGTACGTC.